The 2 T cell receptor beta chains presented below share a single source sample, sequenced in a study of blood T cell repertoires in COVID-19. The assay was immunoSEQ multiplex PCR, and TCRdb's table has in-frame clones only and misses some. The sample yields more than 95,000 clones, about 74% seen once. Input material: peripheral blood. These receptors all stem from a man older than 75 with COVID-19, enrolled during active disease.

The sample holds a few counts of this clone. The rearrangement uses TRBV28 and TRBJ1-4; tentatively, D is TRBD1 (5 bases). There are 15 residues in the CDR3. V lost 5 bases to trimming and J lost 2 bases, with 12 bases between them. Germline-derived CDR1 and CDR2 are MDHEN and SYDVKM. CDR3 DNA sequence: TGTGCCAGCAGTAGCCCGGGACTTACTAATGAAAAACTGTTTTTT. Translation: CASSSPGLTNEKLFF.

This chain joins TRBV19 and TRBJ2-7; tentatively, D is TRBD1 (5 bases). Germline V gene lookup returns CDR1 LNHDA and CDR2 SQIVND (reference sequence). With 5 bases removed from V and 3 bases from J, the gap between germline ends came to 17 bases. This CDR3 is built from 15 residues. The CDR3 bases are TGTGCCAGTAGTCCCCGTCAGGTAACAGGCTACGAGCAGTACTTC. Protein sequence: CASSPRQVTGYEQYF.